What follows are 14 T cell receptor beta chains derived from one specimen sequenced in a study of Graves' ophthalmopathy and Graves' hyperthyroidism. TCR beta CDR3 regions were amplified from RNA transcripts. Following a first-round RT-PCR that used HTBI primers, a second-round multiplex PCR was carried out. TCRdb used MiXCR to reprocess the multiplex PCR reads, holding one entry per CDR3 protein. The sample yields roughly 410,000 distinct CDR3 sequences, just over 15% seen once. The sequenced sample was peripheral blood. These receptors were taken from a woman aged 18-29 years with stable Graves' hyperthyroidism.

In its sample, this clonotype was seen many times. J is TRBJ1-1 and V is TRBV6-6; TRBD1 is a possible D gene (5 bases). This CDR3 is built from 20 residues. V was trimmed by 2 bases and J by 4 bases, leaving 29 bases between them. Germline V gene data show CDR1 as MNHNY and CDR2 as SVGAGI (reference sequence). CDR3 protein: CASSYGIKGPPHYERTEAFF. DNA for the CDR3: TGTGCCAGCAGTTACGGAATTAAGGGACCTCCGCACTATGAACGCACTGAAGCTTTCTTT.

Ten or more counts support this clonotype. V gene TRBV2 combines with J gene TRBJ1-5; no clear D. The germline V and J ends were trimmed by 7 bases and 3 bases, with 10 bases remaining between them. The germline CDR1 and CDR2 sequences are SNHLY and FYNNEI. The CDR3 has 13 amino acids. CDR3 region: CASMEGYNQPQHF. The CDR3 DNA is TGTGCCAGCATGGAGGGCTACAATCAGCCCCAGCATTTT.

The chain joins TRBV6-2 or TRBV6-3 to TRBJ1-1; tentatively, D is TRBD1 (5 bases). The CDR3 is 15 residues long. V was clipped by 5 bases and J by 0 bases, with 13 bases between them. Germline CDR1 and CDR2: MNHEY and SVGEGT. CDR3 sequence: CASSPMRGMNTEAFF. The CDR3 coding sequence is TGTGCCAGCAGTCCTATGAGGGGTATGAACACTGAAGCTTTCTTT.

This clonotype was picked up a small number of times. The rearrangement uses TRBV3-1 and TRBJ1-2; D remains ambiguous. The CDR3 consists of 14 residues. Per germline, CDR1 LGHDT and CDR2 YNNKEL (reference sequence). V was pared by 1 base and J by 6 bases, with 12 bases between. The CDR3 region has the DNA TGTGCCAGCAGCCAAGGGGTAATTTTCGATGGCTACACCTTC. Its translation: CASSQGVIFDGYTF.

The chain recombines TRBV7-9 with TRBJ2-7; possible D gene TRBD2, 5 bases. Germline CDR1 SEHNR, CDR2 FQNEAQ (reference sequence). This CDR3 spans 12 amino acids. Trimming took off 7 bases at V and 3 bases at J, with 10 bases between the two ends. As DNA, the CDR3 is TGTGCCAGCACCTACGGGGTCTACGAGCAGTACTTC. Residues: CASTYGVYEQYF.

This clonotype was seen at least ten times. This chain links TRBV6-1 with TRBJ2-7, with D possibly TRBD2 on 6 matching bases. Trimming removed 4 bases from V and 5 bases from J, with 9 bases in between. This CDR3 has 12 residues. Germline CDR1 MNHNS, CDR2 SASEGT. The chain's CDR3 is CASSGGVDEQYF. The CDR3 DNA follows: TGTGCCAGCAGTGGGGGGGTGGACGAGCAGTACTTC.

This clonotype occurred a few times. The CDR3 DNA reads TGTGCCAGCAGCTCCGACAGGGGTTATGAGGAGCAGTACTTC. As protein: CASSSDRGYEEQYF. The rearrangement uses TRBV3-1 and TRBJ2-7; 8 nucleotides align to TRBD1. CDR1 LGHDT and CDR2 YNNKEL come from the germline V gene (reference sequence). This CDR3 comprises 14 residues. The ends lost 5 bases at V and 7 bases at J; junction bases unmatched: 10.

The J gene is TRBJ2-5, the V gene TRBV6-5; D is perhaps TRBD2 (6 bases). Germline CDR1 MNHEY, CDR2 SVGAGI. The CDR3 totals 12 residues. Trimming left V 7 bases short and J 4 bases short, with 10 bases between. The CDR3 spells CASKTGVETQYF. CDR3 nucleotide sequence: TGTGCCAGCAAAACGGGGGTAGAGACCCAGTACTTC.

This clonotype was counted many times. The CDR3: CASSSDRGPNNEQFF. CDR3 nucleotides: TGTGCCAGCAGTTCAGACAGGGGACCTAACAATGAGCAGTTCTTC. The genes are TRBV12-3 or TRBV12-4 and TRBJ2-1, with TRBD1 identical over 8 bases. V was pared by 4 bases and J by 5 bases, with 7 bases of the junction left unmatched. The CDR3 length is 15 residues.

This clonotype was seen many times. The J gene is TRBJ1-6, the V gene TRBV6-5; the match to TRBD1 covers 7 bases. Trimming removed 6 bases from V and 0 bases from J; junction bases left unmatched: 14. The CDR3 is 19 residues long. CDR1 is MNHEY, CDR2 SVGAGI, per germline. The CDR3 DNA reads as TGTGCCAGCAGCCCCACCACTACGACAGGGAGCTCCTATAATTCACCCCTCCACTTT. It yields the protein CASSPTTTTGSSYNSPLHF.

This clonotype was counted at least ten times. The rearrangement joins TRBV2 to TRBJ1-2, with D possibly TRBD1 on 6 matching bases. The V end was cut by 8 bases, the J end by 8 bases, with 21 bases between. Per the germline V gene, CDR1 is SNHLY and CDR2 is FYNNEI. The CDR3 sequence is 14 residues long. CDR3 DNA: TGTGCCAGCTTAGGTCGGACAGCCCTTGGGGGCTACACCTTC. This gives the protein CASLGRTALGGYTF.

In its sample, this clonotype was seen many times. The chain joins TRBV11-3 to TRBJ1-1; D not resolved. Germline V gene lookup returns CDR1 SGHNT and CDR2 YENEEA. Between the trimmed V and J ends, which lost 3 bases and 3 bases, there was a span of 8 bases. There are 13 residues in the CDR3. CDR3: CASSFVSDTEAFF. In DNA, the CDR3 is TGTGCCAGCAGCTTTGTAAGCGACACTGAAGCTTTCTTT. Based on the CDR3 plus reference TRBV11-3 and TRBJ1-1, the full variable domain is EAGVVQSPRYKIIEKKQPVAFWCNPISGHNTLYWYLQNLGQGPELLIRYENEEAVDDSQLPKDRFSAERLKGVDSTLKIQPAELGDSAVYLCASSFVSDTEAFFGQGTRLTVV.

There are many counts of this clonotype. The CDR3 region has the DNA TGCGCCAGCAGCTCTGGGCTGACAGAAAACTATGGCTACACCTTC. Protein product: CASSSGLTENYGYTF. V usage is TRBV5-1 and J usage is TRBJ1-2; weak D call: TRBD1 (5 bases). In germline, CDR1 is SGHRS, CDR2 YFSETQ. The CDR3 runs 15 residues. Trimming cost V 3 bases and J 2 bases, with 14 bases left between them.

This clonotype was observed many times. The V gene is TRBV12-3 or TRBV12-4, the J gene TRBJ1-1; D may be TRBD1 (6 bases). The CDR3 has 14 residues. The ends were cut back, 7 bases at V and 1 base at J, with 13 bases in the middle. CDR3 amino acids: CASNKQGENTEAFF. CDR3 sequence (DNA): TGTGCCAGCAACAAACAGGGCGAGAACACTGAAGCTTTCTTT.